The T cell receptor beta chain described here comes from a study of identical twins. Study outcomes and limitations: A lower insertion count was a feature of abundant cord blood beta clonotypes, with no such feature in memory repertoires. It was out-of-frame TCR alpha sharing in monozygotic twins that models underestimated. Twin pairs' shared out-of-frame alpha sequences were enriched in low generation probability.

This clonotype has a handful of counts. Its specificity is not known. Template switching (which added a universal primer site) was used, and cDNA carried unique molecular identifiers. Each CDR3 protein is one row after TCRdb ran MiXCR on the 5' RACE reads. This sample carries about 920,000 distinct CDR3 sequences, 9% to 15% of them seen once, and the ten largest clones take roughly 1.6%. The CDR3 runs to 13 residues. V gave up 11 bases and J gave up 2 bases; unmatched junction bases: 8. Per the germline V gene, CDR1 is ENHRY and CDR2 is SYGVKD. This sample also appeared in a second study, on yellow fever vaccine responses in identical twins.

The gene calls are TRBV10-3 and TRBJ1-1; 7 bases fit TRBD1. The sequencing input was PBMCs. This TCR was sampled from a woman younger than 35 in good health. The CDR3 sequence is CASTTGVNTEAFF. In DNA form, the CDR3 reads TGTGCCTCAACAACAGGGGTTAACACTGAAGCTTTCTTT.